One TCR beta chain is described in this entry. This record comes from a study of resident and recirculating memory T cells in vitiligo. Study information: Each patient gave two lesional and two nonlesional epidermal shave biopsies, plus PBMCs.

TCRdb's copy holds only in-frame clones and misses some; the assay was immunoSEQ multiplex PCR. This table holds 70,000 to 95,000 clones, 92% found once. Germline trimming cut 6 bases from V and 10 bases from J; bases unmatched to any gene: 7. The CDR3 spans 13 residues. The germline gives CDR1 MNHEY, CDR2 SMNVEV (reference sequence). The source of this sequence is a male donor with vitiligo. The chain combines TRBV27 with TRBJ1-4; 8 positions match TRBD1. The source material was blood. The CDR3 coding sequence is TGTGCCAGCAGGGGGACAGGAAAGCGAAAACTGTTTTTT. Translated, it gives CASRGTGKRKLFF.